The clone carrying this T cell receptor beta chain was counted only a few times. The CDR3 is 13 residues long. V was clipped by 4 bases and J by 6 bases, with 12 bases between them. Germline V gene sequence: CDR1 KGHDR, CDR2 SFDVKD. Barcoded TCR alpha and TCR beta cDNA libraries with UMIs came from 5'RACE using constant-segment primers. MiXCR was run by TCRdb on the 5' RACE reads, yielding one entry per CDR3 protein. The sample contains 350,000 to 500,000 distinct CDR3 sequences, about 25% of which appear only once. The record originates from a study of T-cell memory formation after mild COVID-19. The specimen sequenced was PBMCs or a T cell subset sorted from them (not recorded which). The chain couples TRBV24-1 to TRBJ2-7, with unresolved D. This clonotype originated in an adult woman who had mild COVID-19 (a few samples of this study predate the infection). Cell type and time point are not known. CDR3 amino acids: CATSEAGRLEQYF. In nucleotides, the CDR3 is TGTGCCACCAGTGAGGCTGGAAGGCTCGAGCAGTACTTC.